This T cell receptor beta chain was recovered during a study of identical twins. TCRdb ran MiXCR on the 5' RACE reads and lists one entry per CDR3 protein. The sample lists a few hundred thousand distinct CDR3 sequences, under 8.5% occurring once. Looked up from germline, CDR1 is ENHRY and CDR2 is SYGVKD. This CDR3 has 12 amino acids. The trim removed 7 bases at V and 14 bases at J, leaving 10 bases unmatched. A further study also used this sample, focusing on T cells expressing NK-cell markers. That investigation notes: Seven of the eight sequenced donors were classified as HCMV-seropositive, and one was classified as seronegative. For several experiments, T cell sorting was restricted to the alpha-beta TCR population by means of an anti-gamma-delta TCR antibody. A range of about 1.0-8% of CD8+ T cells consisted of dominant NKG2C+ clonotypes in several donors.

The TCR comes from a woman in her late teens or twenties in good health. The rearrangement links TRBV10-3 to TRBJ2-1; 8 positions match TRBD2. Input material: CD8+ T cells sorted from blood. In nucleotides, the CDR3 is TGTGCCATCAAGGGTGGCGGGACTAGAGAGTTCTTC. This gives the protein CAIKGGGTREFF.